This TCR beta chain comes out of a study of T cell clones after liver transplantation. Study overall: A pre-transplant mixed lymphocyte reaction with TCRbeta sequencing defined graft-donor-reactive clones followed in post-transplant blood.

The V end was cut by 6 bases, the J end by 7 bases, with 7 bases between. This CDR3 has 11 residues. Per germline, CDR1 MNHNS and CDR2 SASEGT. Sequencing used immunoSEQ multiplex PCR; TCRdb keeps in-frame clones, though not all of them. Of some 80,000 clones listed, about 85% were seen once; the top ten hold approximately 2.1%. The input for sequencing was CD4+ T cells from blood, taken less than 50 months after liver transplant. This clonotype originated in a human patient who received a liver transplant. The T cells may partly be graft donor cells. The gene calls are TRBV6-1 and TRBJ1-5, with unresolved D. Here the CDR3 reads CASREYQPQHF. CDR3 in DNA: TGTGCCAGCAGGGAGTACCAGCCCCAGCATTTT.